These 27 T cell receptor beta chains came from one sample sequenced in a study of regulatory T cells in long-lasting Graves disease. The time point: newly diagnosed GD, antithyroid drugs for less than 3 months. There was RNA extracted from PBMCs, and the TCR library was made from it. Arm-PCR with iRepertoire HTBI primers amplified the CDR3 regions for these TCR beta libraries. MiXCR, applied by TCRdb to the multiplex PCR reads, yields one record per CDR3 protein. The sample includes 510,000 or so distinct CDR3 sequences, more than 10% of them seen just once. These data also featured in a second study, about T cells in Graves' hyperthyroidism and ophthalmopathy.

The sample consisted of peripheral blood mononuclear cells (PBMCs), taken at new diagnosis, from a patient treated with antithyroid drugs. The receptors were sampled from a woman younger than 45 with Graves disease.

The CDR3 region has the DNA TGTGCCAGCAGCTTAGGACGGGGATGGACTGAAGCTTTCTTT. It specifies CASSLGRGWTEAFF. The chain has TRBV13 and TRBJ1-1; D not resolved. V was clipped by 0 bases and J by 5 bases, with 10 bases between them. CDR1 and CDR2 (germline): PRHDT, FYEKMQ (reference sequence). The CDR3 is 14 amino acids. The full variable domain, in which reference TRBV13 and TRBJ1-1 provide the parts outside the CDR3, is AAGVIQSPRHLIKEKRETATLKCYPIPRHDTVYWYQQGPGQDPQFLISFYEKMQSDKGSIPDRFSAQQFSDYHSELNMSSLELGDSALYFCASSLGRGWTEAFFGQGTRLTVV.

This clonotype was found a few times. V is TRBV4-1 and J is TRBJ1-6; 7 bases are shared with TRBD1. The CDR3 contains 18 residues. J lost 9 bases, V lost 3 bases, and 17 bases had no gene match. Germline V CDR1 and CDR2: MGHRA, YSYEKL. DNA for the CDR3: TGCGCCAGCAGCCACCCCCTATTGAGGGGGCAAAGCAGTTCACCCCTCCACTTT. It translates to CASSHPLLRGQSSSPLHF.

The J gene is TRBJ1-1, the V gene TRBV3-1; tentative D call: TRBD1 (5 bases). V was trimmed by 3 bases and J by 1 base, leaving 9 bases between them. CDR3 size: 14 residues. The germline gives CDR1 LGHDT, CDR2 YNNKEL (reference sequence). CDR3 nucleotide sequence: TGTGCCAGCAGCCATACCACAGGGAACACTGAAGCTTTCTTT. It is translated as CASSHTTGNTEAFF.

At least ten counts were recorded for this clonotype. The gene calls are TRBV7-2 and TRBJ2-5; 7 bases agree with TRBD1. Germline values: CDR1 SGHTA, CDR2 FQGNSA. The CDR3 is 14 residues long. The trim removed 4 bases at V and 2 bases at J, leaving 4 bases unmatched. This chain's CDR3 is CASSSQGVQETQYF. The CDR3 DNA follows: TGTGCCAGCAGCTCGCAGGGGGTGCAAGAGACCCAGTACTTC.

V and J are TRBV5-1 and TRBJ2-1; TRBD2 aligns across 8 bases. This CDR3 is 15 amino acids long. Looked up from germline, CDR1 is SGHRS and CDR2 is YFSETQ. J gave up 9 bases and V 5 bases, and 13 bases lay outside the gene matches. The CDR3 nucleotides are TGCGCCAGCAGTCGGGTAAGCGGGAGTAACGGTGAGCAGTTCTTC. This translates into CASSRVSGSNGEQFF.

This clonotype showed up many times. This chain uses TRBV13 with TRBJ1-2; D is uncertain. This CDR3 has 13 residues. Deletions cut 5 bases from V and 4 bases from J, with 11 bases between. CDR1 is PRHDT, CDR2 FYEKMQ, per germline (reference sequence). The DNA for the CDR3 is TGTGCCAGCAGCCTCCAGTTGAGCTATGGCTACACCTTC. Translating gives CASSLQLSYGYTF.

This clonotype was detected once. This may be a read error, as it is one base from a much larger clone. The J gene is TRBJ1-5, the V gene TRBV6-1; D possibly corresponds to TRBD1 (5 bases). Germline V gene sequence: CDR1 MNHNS, CDR2 SASEGT. The CDR3 sequence is 13 residues long. V gave up 8 bases and J gave up 5 bases, with 13 bases separating them. CDR3 region: CASARATDQPQHF. CDR3 sequence (DNA): TGTGCCAGCGCCAGGGCCACGGATCAGCCCCAGCATTTT.

This clonotype was seen more than once but under ten times. This may be a read error, as it is one base from a much larger clone. The CDR3 sequence: CTSSPGPRYGYTF. DNA of the CDR3: TGTACCAGCTCACCAGGGCCCAGATATGGCTACACCTTC. The chain uses TRBV18 and TRBJ1-2, with D possibly TRBD1 on 5 matching bases. This CDR3 region has 13 residues. Looked up from germline, CDR1 is KGHSH and CDR2 is LQKENI. The full variable domain, rest sourced from reference TRBV18 and TRBJ1-2, is NAGVMQNPRHLVRRRGQEARLRCSPMKGHSHVYWYRQLPEEGLKFMVYLQKENIIDESGMPKERFSAEFPKEGPSILRIQQVVRGDSAAYFCTSSPGPRYGYTFGSGTRLTVV.

This clonotype was recorded at least ten times. This sequence joins TRBV18 and TRBJ1-5; D is undetermined. CDR3 length: 12 residues. Germline values: CDR1 KGHSH, CDR2 LQKENI. V lost 2 bases and J lost 5, with 4 bases in between. This CDR3 is CASSPGYQPQHF. The CDR3 bases are TGTGCCAGCTCACCAGGGTATCAGCCCCAGCATTTT.

About this clonotype itself: A much bigger clone sits one base away, suggesting this may be a read error. This sequence joins TRBV9 and TRBJ2-1; weak D call: TRBD2 (5 bases). CDR1 SGDLS and CDR2 YYNGEE come from the germline V gene. The CDR3 runs to 14 residues. In nucleotides, the CDR3 is TGTGCCAGCACCTCGGACGAGGGTCGGAATGAGCACTTCTTC. This codes for CASTSDEGRNEHFF.

This clonotype occurred many times. The chain couples TRBV7-2 to TRBJ1-1; D remains unclear. Trimming took off 1 base at V and 3 bases at J, with 6 bases between the two ends. This CDR3 has 13 residues. CDR1 and CDR2 from the germline V gene are SGHTA and FQGNSA. The CDR3 loop is CASSLGRYTEAFF. DNA of the CDR3: TGTGCCAGCAGCTTAGGGCGGTACACTGAAGCTTTCTTT.

The chain links TRBV29-1 to TRBJ1-2; 9 positions agree with TRBD1. The CDR3 consists of 14 residues. Germline V gives CDR1 SQVTM, CDR2 ANQGSEA. Trimming at V came to 5 bases and at J to 3 bases, leaving 7 bases not matched to a gene. CDR3 residues: CSVLTGGADYGYTF. Here the CDR3 DNA reads TGCAGCGTTTTAACAGGGGGCGCCGACTATGGCTACACCTTC.

Many counts were recorded for this clonotype. This chain connects TRBV6-1 to TRBJ1-1, with D unclear. The germline V gene encodes CDR1 MNHNS and CDR2 SASEGT. CDR3 length: 14 amino acids. V lost 6 bases, J lost 1 base, and 12 bases lay in between. CDR3 nucleotides: TGTGCCAGCAGCTCTAATACAGAGAACACTGAAGCTTTCTTT. This translates into CASSSNTENTEAFF.

This clonotype was recorded many times. The CDR3 coding sequence is TGTGCCAGCACCAGGGGCAGGAGTGCCTACGAGCAGTACTTC. Translation: CASTRGRSAYEQYF. This rearrangement joins TRBV28 to TRBJ2-7; perhaps TRBD1 as D (6 bases). The CDR3 extends over 14 amino acids. V gave up 7 bases and J gave up 2 bases, with 15 bases separating them. Germline V CDR1 and CDR2: MDHEN, SYDVKM. The whole variable domain, remainder taken from reference TRBV28 and TRBJ2-7, is DVKVTQSSRYLVKRTGEKVFLECVQDMDHENMFWYRQDPGLGLRLIYFSYDVKMKEKGDIPEGYSVSREKKERFSLILESASTNQTSMYLCASTRGRSAYEQYFGPGTRLTVT.

This clonotype was recorded at least ten times. This sequence joins TRBV30 and TRBJ2-5; D gene unclear. The CDR3 has 12 amino acids. Germline CDR1 is GTSNPN and CDR2 is SVGIG (reference sequence). With 5 bases removed from V and 0 bases from J, the gap between germline ends came to 7 bases. The CDR3 region is CAWGPYQETQYF. CDR3 sequence (DNA): TGTGCCTGGGGCCCGTACCAAGAGACCCAGTACTTC.

J is TRBJ2-2 and V is TRBV9; either TRBD1 or TRBD2 may fit D (5 bases each). The CDR3 extends over 17 amino acids. From germline, CDR1 is SGDLS and CDR2 YYNGEE. The V gene lost 4 bases and the J gene lost 1 base, with 17 bases spanning the gap. CDR3 DNA sequence: TGTGCCAGCAGCCCCCATCCTCCGGGGCTGAACACCGGGGAGCTGTTTTTT. It yields the protein CASSPHPPGLNTGELFF.

The genes are TRBV28 and TRBJ2-1; 9 bases map to TRBD1. The germline CDR1 and CDR2 sequences are MDHEN and SYDVKM. The CDR3 has 14 residues. V dropped 5 bases and J dropped 4; count of bases not matched to a gene: 3. The CDR3 DNA follows: TGTGCCAGCAGTAAACAGGGGGCTTACAATGAGCAGTTCTTC. It is translated as CASSKQGAYNEQFF. The variable domain in full, with the rest retrieved from reference TRBV28 and TRBJ2-1, is DVKVTQSSRYLVKRTGEKVFLECVQDMDHENMFWYRQDPGLGLRLIYFSYDVKMKEKGDIPEGYSVSREKKERFSLILESASTNQTSMYLCASSKQGAYNEQFFGPGTRLTVL.

This sequence joins TRBV18 and TRBJ1-1, with a possible D match to TRBD1 (5 bases). V lost 2 bases, J lost 1 base, and 8 bases lay in between. There are 14 residues in the CDR3. The germline CDR1 and CDR2 sequences are KGHSH and LQKENI. In nucleotides, the CDR3 is TGTGCCAGCTCACCATTGGACAAGAACACTGAAGCTTTCTTT. Translating it yields CASSPLDKNTEAFF. The whole variable domain, filled in from reference TRBV18 and TRBJ1-1, reads NAGVMQNPRHLVRRRGQEARLRCSPMKGHSHVYWYRQLPEEGLKFMVYLQKENIIDESGMPKERFSAEFPKEGPSILRIQQVVRGDSAAYFCASSPLDKNTEAFFGQGTRLTVV.

J is TRBJ2-1 and V is TRBV25-1, with D unclear. The germline V gene encodes CDR1 MGHDK and CDR2 SYGVNS. The V end was cut by 1 base, the J end by 8 bases, with 3 bases between. The CDR3 extends over 11 amino acids. The CDR3 loop is CASSEFYEQFF. As DNA, the CDR3 is TGTGCCAGCAGTGAATTCTATGAGCAGTTCTTC.

This clonotype was detected many times. The chain combines TRBV5-5 with TRBJ2-5, with D perhaps TRBD2 (5 bases). Germline V CDR1 and CDR2: SGHKS, YYEKEE (reference sequence). CDR3 size: 16 residues. V shed 4 bases and J shed 5 bases, with 21 bases lying between them. The CDR3 bases are TGTGCCAGCAGCCCCCCATTAGGCACTAGGCGGGAGACCCAGTACTTC. It translates to CASSPPLGTRRETQYF.

This clonotype was detected ten times or more. This rearrangement joins TRBV9 to TRBJ2-5, with 10 bases that match TRBD2. The CDR3 has 15 amino acids. V was clipped by 2 bases and J by 1 base; unmatched bases: 2. Germline V gives CDR1 SGDLS, CDR2 YYNGEE. In nucleotides, the CDR3 is TGTGCCAGCAGCGTCGGACTAGCGGTCCAAGAGACCCAGTACTTC. Amino acids: CASSVGLAVQETQYF.

This clonotype was observed many times. The chain uses TRBV12-3 or TRBV12-4 and TRBJ2-7; D is possibly TRBD2 (5 bases). Between the trimmed V and J ends, which lost 6 bases and 4 bases, there was a span of 10 bases. There are 12 residues in the CDR3. In nucleotides, the CDR3 is TGTGCCAGCAGCCCCTCGGGATACGAGCAGTACTTC. The encoded protein is CASSPSGYEQYF.

This rearrangement joins TRBV20-1 to TRBJ2-1; a possible D gene is TRBD2 (5 bases). Germline V gives CDR1 DFQATT, CDR2 SNEGSKA (reference sequence). CDR3 length: 14 residues. With 1 base removed from V and 8 bases from J, the gap between germline ends came to 15 bases. The CDR3 nucleotides read TGCAGTGCTAGAGGGTGGGTCCCGGAGGATGAGCAGTTCTTC. Translated, it gives CSARGWVPEDEQFF.

In regard to this clonotype: A clone one base away is much larger, so this may be a read error. The chain joins TRBV6-1 to TRBJ1-2; D call uncertain. This CDR3 is 12 amino acids long. V gave up 7 bases and J gave up 7 bases, with 13 bases separating them. Germline CDR1 reads MNHNS; CDR2 reads SASEGT. This CDR3 reads CASNGPKAGYTF. DNA of the CDR3: TGTGCCAGCAACGGACCCAAGGCTGGCTACACCTTC.

This clonotype has ten or more counts. This chain uses TRBV19 with TRBJ1-1, with 7 bases fitting TRBD1. Germline V gives CDR1 LNHDA, CDR2 SQIVND (reference sequence). The length of the CDR3 is 14 residues. V trimming: 11 bases; J trimming: 6 bases; junction bases outside the gene matches: 15. The CDR3 reads CASYRDSLSAEAFF. The CDR3 DNA reads TGTGCCTCTTACCGGGACAGTCTTTCAGCTGAAGCTTTCTTT. Variable domain in full (rest from reference TRBV19 and TRBJ1-1): DGGITQSPKYLFRKEGQNVTLSCEQNLNHDAMYWYRQDPGQGLRLIYYSQIVNDFQKGDIAEGYSVSREKKESFPLTVTSAQKNPTAFYLCASYRDSLSAEAFFGQGTRLTVV.

This clonotype was seen repeatedly, ten times or more. The chain combines TRBV7-9 with TRBJ2-2; 10 bases agree with TRBD1. With 4 bases clipped from V and 9 bases from J, the junction kept 11 bases outside the gene matches. CDR3 length equals 16 residues. Germline V gene sequence: CDR1 SEHNR, CDR2 FQNEAQ (reference sequence). CDR3 sequence reads: CASSSDRGPVYRELFF. The CDR3 bases are TGTGCCAGCAGCTCAGACAGGGGGCCGGTCTATAGGGAGCTGTTTTTT. The variable domain in full, completed from reference TRBV7-9 and TRBJ2-2, reads DTGVSQNPRHKITKRGQNVTFRCDPISEHNRLYWYRQTLGQGPEFLTYFQNEAQLEKSRLLSDRFSAERPKGSFSTLEIQRTEQGDSAMYLCASSSDRGPVYRELFFGEGSRLTVL.

This clonotype was seen repeatedly, ten times or more. The gene calls are TRBV29-1 and TRBJ2-7; D not resolved. Per the germline V gene, CDR1 is SQVTM and CDR2 is ANQGSEA. The CDR3 spans 13 residues. V was cut by 2 bases and J by 1 base, with 9 bases left in between. The CDR3 is CSVESDISYEQYF. CDR3 nucleotide sequence: TGCAGCGTTGAATCCGACATTTCCTACGAGCAGTACTTC.